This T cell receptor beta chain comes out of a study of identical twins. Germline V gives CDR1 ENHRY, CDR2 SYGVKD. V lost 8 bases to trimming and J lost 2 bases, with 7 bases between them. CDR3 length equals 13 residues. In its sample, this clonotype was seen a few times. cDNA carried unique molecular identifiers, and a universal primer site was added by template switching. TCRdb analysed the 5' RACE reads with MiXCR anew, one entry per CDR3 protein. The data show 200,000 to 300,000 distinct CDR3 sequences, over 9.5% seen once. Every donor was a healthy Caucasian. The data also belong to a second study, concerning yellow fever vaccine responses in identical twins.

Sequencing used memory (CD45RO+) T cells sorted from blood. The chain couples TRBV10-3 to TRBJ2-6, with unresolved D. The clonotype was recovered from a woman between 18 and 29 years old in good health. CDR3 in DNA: TGTGCCATCGAAGAGGCTGGGGCCAACGTCCTGACTTTC. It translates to CAIEEAGANVLTF.